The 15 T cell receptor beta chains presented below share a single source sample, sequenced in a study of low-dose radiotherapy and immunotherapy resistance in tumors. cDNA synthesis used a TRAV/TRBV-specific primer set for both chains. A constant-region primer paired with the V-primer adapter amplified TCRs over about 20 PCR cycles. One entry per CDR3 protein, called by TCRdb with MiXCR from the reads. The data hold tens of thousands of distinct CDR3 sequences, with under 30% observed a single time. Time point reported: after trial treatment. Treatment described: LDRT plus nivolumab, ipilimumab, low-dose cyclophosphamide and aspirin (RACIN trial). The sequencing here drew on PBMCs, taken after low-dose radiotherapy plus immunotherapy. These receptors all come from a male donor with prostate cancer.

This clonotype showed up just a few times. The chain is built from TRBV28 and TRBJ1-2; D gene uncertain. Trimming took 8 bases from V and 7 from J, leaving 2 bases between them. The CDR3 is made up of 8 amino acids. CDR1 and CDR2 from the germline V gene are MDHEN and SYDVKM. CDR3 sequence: CASGGYTF. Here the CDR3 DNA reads TGTGCCAGCGGTGGCTACACCTTC.

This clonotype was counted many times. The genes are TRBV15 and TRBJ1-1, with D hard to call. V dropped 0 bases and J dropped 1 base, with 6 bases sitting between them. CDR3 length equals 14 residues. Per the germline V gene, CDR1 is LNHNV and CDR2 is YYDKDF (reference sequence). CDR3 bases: TGTGCCACCAGCAGAGATCTCTCGAACACTGAAGCTTTCTTT. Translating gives CATSRDLSNTEAFF.

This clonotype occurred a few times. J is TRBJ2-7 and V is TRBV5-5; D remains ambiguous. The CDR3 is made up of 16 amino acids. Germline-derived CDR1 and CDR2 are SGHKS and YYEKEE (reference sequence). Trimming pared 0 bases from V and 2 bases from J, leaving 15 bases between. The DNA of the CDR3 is TGTGCCAGCAGCTTGGGATTCGGGCTAGGAGCCTACGAGCAGTACTTC. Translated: CASSLGFGLGAYEQYF.

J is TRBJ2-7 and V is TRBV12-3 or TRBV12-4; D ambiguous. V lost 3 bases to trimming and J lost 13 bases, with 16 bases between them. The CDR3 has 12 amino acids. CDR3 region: CASSFPGSRPYF. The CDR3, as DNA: TGTGCCAGCAGTTTTCCAGGCAGCCGCCCCTACTTC.

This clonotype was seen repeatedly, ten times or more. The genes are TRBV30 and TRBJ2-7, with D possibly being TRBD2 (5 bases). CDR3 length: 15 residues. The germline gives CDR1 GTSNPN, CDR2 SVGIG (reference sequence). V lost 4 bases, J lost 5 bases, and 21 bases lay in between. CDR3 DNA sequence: TGTGCCTGGATCACGGATCGGGCCCGAGGGCACGAGCAGTACTTC. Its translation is CAWITDRARGHEQYF.

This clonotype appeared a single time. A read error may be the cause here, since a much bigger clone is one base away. The CDR3 coding sequence is TGTGCCAGCGGTTTACGTGCCTCAGATACGCAGTATTTT. Translating it yields CASGLRASDTQYF. The genes are TRBV27 and TRBJ2-3; D gene ambiguous. Germline V lookup: CDR1 MNHEY, CDR2 SMNVEV (reference sequence). This CDR3 comprises 13 residues.

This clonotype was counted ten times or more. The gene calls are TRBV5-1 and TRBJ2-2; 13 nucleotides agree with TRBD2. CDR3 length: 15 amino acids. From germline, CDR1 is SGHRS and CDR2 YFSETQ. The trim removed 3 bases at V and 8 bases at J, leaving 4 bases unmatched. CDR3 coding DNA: TGCGCCAGCAGCTGGACTAGCGGGGGAGCTGGGGAGCTGTTTTTT. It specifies CASSWTSGGAGELFF.

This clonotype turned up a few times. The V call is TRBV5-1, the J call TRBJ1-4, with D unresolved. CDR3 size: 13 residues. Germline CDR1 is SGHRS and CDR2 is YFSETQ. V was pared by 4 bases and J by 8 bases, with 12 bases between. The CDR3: CASSLTRDEKLFF. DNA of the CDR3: TGCGCCAGCAGCCTGACCAGAGACGAAAAACTGTTTTTT.

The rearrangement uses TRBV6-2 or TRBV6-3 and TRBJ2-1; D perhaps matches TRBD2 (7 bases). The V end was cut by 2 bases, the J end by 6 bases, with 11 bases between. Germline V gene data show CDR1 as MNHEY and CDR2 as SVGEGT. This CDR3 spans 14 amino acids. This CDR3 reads CASSYGEGGNEQFF. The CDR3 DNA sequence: TGTGCCAGCAGTTACGGGGAGGGGGGCAATGAGCAGTTCTTC.

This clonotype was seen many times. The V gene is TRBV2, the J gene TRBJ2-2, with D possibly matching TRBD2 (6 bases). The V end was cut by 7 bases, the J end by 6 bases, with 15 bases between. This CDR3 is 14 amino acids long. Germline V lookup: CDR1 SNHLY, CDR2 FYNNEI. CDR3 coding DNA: TGTGCCAGCACTCCAAGCGGGTCCCCCGGGGAGCTGTTTTTT. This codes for CASTPSGSPGELFF.

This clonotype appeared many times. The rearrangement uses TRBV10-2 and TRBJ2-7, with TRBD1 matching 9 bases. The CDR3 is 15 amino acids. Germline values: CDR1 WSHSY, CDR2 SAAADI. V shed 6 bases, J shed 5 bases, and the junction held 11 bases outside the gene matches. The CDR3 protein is CASSPPGQGIDEQYF. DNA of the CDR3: TGCGCCAGCAGCCCCCCGGGACAGGGTATTGACGAGCAGTACTTC.

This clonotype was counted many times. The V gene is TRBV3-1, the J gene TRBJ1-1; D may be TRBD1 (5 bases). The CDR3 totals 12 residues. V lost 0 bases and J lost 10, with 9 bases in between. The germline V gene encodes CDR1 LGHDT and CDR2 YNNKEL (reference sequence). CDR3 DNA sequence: TGTGCCAGCAGCCAAGATGACAGACGAGCTTTCTTT. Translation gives CASSQDDRRAFF.

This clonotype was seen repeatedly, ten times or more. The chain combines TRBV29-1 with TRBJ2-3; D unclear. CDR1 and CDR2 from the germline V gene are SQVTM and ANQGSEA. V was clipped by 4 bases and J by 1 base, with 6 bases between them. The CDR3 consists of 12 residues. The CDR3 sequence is CSVARGTDTQYF. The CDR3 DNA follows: TGCAGCGTTGCACGGGGCACAGATACGCAGTATTTT.

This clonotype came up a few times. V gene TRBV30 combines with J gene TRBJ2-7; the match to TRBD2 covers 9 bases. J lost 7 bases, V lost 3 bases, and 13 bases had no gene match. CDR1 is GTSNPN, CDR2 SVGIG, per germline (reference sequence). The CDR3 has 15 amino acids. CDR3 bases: TGTGCCTGGAGCGCGGGGGGGACGGGCAGTGGGGAGCAGTACTTC. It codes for CAWSAGGTGSGEQYF. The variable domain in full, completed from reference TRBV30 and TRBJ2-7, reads SQTIHQWPATLVQPVGSPLSLECTVEGTSNPNLYWYRQAAGRGLQLLFYSVGIGQISSEVPQNLSASRPQDRQFILSSKKLLLSDSGFYLCAWSAGGTGSGEQYFGPGTRLTVT.

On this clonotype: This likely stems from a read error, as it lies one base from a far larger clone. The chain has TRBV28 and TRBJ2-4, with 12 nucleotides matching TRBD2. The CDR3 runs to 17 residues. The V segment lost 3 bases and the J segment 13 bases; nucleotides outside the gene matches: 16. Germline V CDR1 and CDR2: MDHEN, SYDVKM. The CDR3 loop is CASSFPGLAGRWNEQYF. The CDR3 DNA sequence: TGTGCCAGCAGTTTCCCCGGACTAGCGGGGAGGTGGAATGAGCAGTACTTC.